Below, 23 T cell receptor beta chains from the same sample are listed, as sequenced in a study of T cell repertoires in cytomegalovirus infection. TCRdb reanalysed the reads using MiXCR and keeps one entry per CDR3 protein. This sample carries roughly 800,000 distinct CDR3 sequences, about 29% of them seen once, and the ten largest clones take roughly 13%. Their cognate antigens are unknown. Material: cultured CD8+ T cells from PBMCs, obtained from culture after CMV antigen stimulation. The receptors come from a human donor in good health (CMV status not recorded). Some clones in this sample may be carry-over from other donors' samples.

This clonotype was counted a few times. The V call is TRBV6-2 or TRBV6-3, the J call TRBJ1-5; the D gene is possibly TRBD1 (5 bases). V lost 8 bases and J 2 bases, leaving 16 bases between the germline ends. The CDR3 covers 15 residues. Germline CDR1 reads MNHEY; CDR2 reads SVGEGT. CDR3 amino acids: CASSSGRVGNQPQHF. CDR3 sequence (DNA): TGTGCCAGCTCGTCAGGGAGGGTCGGCAATCAGCCCCAGCATTTT.

This clonotype has just a few counts. This chain connects TRBV6-5 to TRBJ2-1; D remains ambiguous. The CDR3 is made up of 15 amino acids. Germline V gene lookup returns CDR1 MNHEY and CDR2 SVGAGI. V shed 0 bases and J shed 6 bases, with 12 bases lying between them. CDR3 DNA sequence: TGTGCCAGCAGTTACTCGTTCGAGTGGAGCAATGAGCAGTTCTTC. Its translation: CASSYSFEWSNEQFF.

There are a few counts of this clonotype. The rearrangement uses TRBV6-2 or TRBV6-3 and TRBJ2-4; possible D gene TRBD2, 6 bases. Trimming took 1 base from V and 0 from J, leaving 19 bases between them. This CDR3 comprises 19 residues. CDR1 is MNHEY and CDR2 is SVGEGT in the germline V gene. CDR3 loop: CASSYWGGETSLAKNIQYF. In nucleotides, the CDR3 is TGTGCCAGCAGTTACTGGGGCGGGGAGACCTCTCTAGCCAAAAACATTCAGTACTTC.

The chain is built from TRBV7-2 and TRBJ2-7, with D possibly TRBD1 on 5 matching bases. The V end was cut by 5 bases, the J end by 3 bases, with 11 bases between. Germline V gives CDR1 SGHTA, CDR2 FQGNSA. The CDR3 runs to 13 residues. This CDR3 is CASSPDSYYEQYF. The CDR3 DNA reads TGTGCCAGCAGCCCAGACAGTTACTACGAGCAGTACTTC.

This clonotype was seen repeatedly, ten times or more. V usage is TRBV7-2 and J usage is TRBJ1-5; D is unresolved. CDR1 and CDR2 (germline): SGHTA, FQGNSA. The CDR3 loop spans 14 amino acids. With 1 base removed from V and 2 bases from J, the gap between germline ends came to 6 bases. The CDR3: CASSLEDGNQPQHF. CDR3 coding DNA: TGTGCCAGCAGCTTAGAGGACGGCAATCAGCCCCAGCATTTT.

The chain recombines TRBV6-8 with TRBJ2-7, with 8 bases identical to TRBD2. CDR3 length equals 17 residues. Germline CDR1 is MNHGY and CDR2 is SAAAGT. The J segment lost 0 bases and the V segment lost 0 bases, leaving 7 bases of the junction unmatched. The CDR3 nucleotides read TGTGCCAGCAGTTACTCGAGCGGGAGCGATAGCTCCTACGAGCAGTACTTC. Protein sequence: CASSYSSGSDSSYEQYF.

The chain uses TRBV11-1 and TRBJ2-2; D unclear. Germline values: CDR1 SGHAT, CDR2 FQDESV (reference sequence). The germline V and J ends were trimmed by 5 bases and 0 bases, with 10 bases remaining between them. The length of the CDR3 is 15 residues. CDR3 DNA sequence: TGTGCCAGCAGCACGACGGACGCGAACACCGGGGAGCTGTTTTTT. Encoded protein: CASSTTDANTGELFF.

This clonotype has a handful of counts. The J gene is TRBJ1-5, the V gene TRBV24-1, with D possibly being TRBD1 (5 bases). V was cut by 6 bases and J by 4 bases, with 9 bases left in between. This CDR3 spans 13 amino acids. Per germline, CDR1 KGHDR and CDR2 SFDVKD. The CDR3 nucleotides are TGTGCCACCAGTCGGGACGGGAATCAGCCCCAGCATTTT. The encoded protein is CATSRDGNQPQHF.

This rearrangement joins TRBV28 to TRBJ2-1, with 9 bases identical to TRBD1. The V gene end was trimmed by 2 bases and the J gene end by 0 bases; junction bases not matched to a gene: 11. CDR3 length: 19 amino acids. Germline V CDR1 and CDR2: MDHEN, SYDVKM. The CDR3 loop is CASSLEPGQGTLSYNEQFF. The CDR3 DNA reads TGTGCCAGCAGTTTAGAGCCGGGACAGGGTACTCTCTCCTACAATGAGCAGTTCTTC. The full variable domain, with the rest looked up from reference TRBV28 and TRBJ2-1, is DVKVTQSSRYLVKRTGEKVFLECVQDMDHENMFWYRQDPGLGLRLIYFSYDVKMKEKGDIPEGYSVSREKKERFSLILESASTNQTSMYLCASSLEPGQGTLSYNEQFFGPGTRLTVL.

This clonotype was recorded a few times. The gene calls are TRBV12-3 or TRBV12-4 and TRBJ2-2; either TRBD1 or TRBD2 may fit D (5 bases each). V dropped 4 bases and J dropped 4 bases, with 10 bases sitting between them. CDR3 length: 14 amino acids. In DNA, the CDR3 is TGTGCCAGCAGTTCCCGGGACGGCACCGGGGAGCTGTTTTTT. Translation: CASSSRDGTGELFF.

This clonotype was recorded a few times. This chain uses TRBV27 with TRBJ2-7; tentative D call: TRBD2 (6 bases). V was pared by 2 bases and J by 3 bases, with 11 bases between. Germline V gives CDR1 MNHEY, CDR2 SMNVEV (reference sequence). This CDR3 comprises 14 residues. The CDR3 DNA is TGTGCCAGCAGTTTAGCGGTCGGGAGCTACGAGCAGTACTTC. Residues: CASSLAVGSYEQYF.

The chain combines TRBV6-5 with TRBJ1-1; 7 bases match TRBD1. Germline V lookup: CDR1 MNHEY, CDR2 SVGAGI. The CDR3 extends over 15 amino acids. V was pared by 5 bases and J by 3 bases, with 9 bases of the junction left unmatched. The CDR3 nucleotides read TGTGCCAGCAGTCTACTACAGGGGACGGACACTGAAGCTTTCTTT. Amino acids: CASSLLQGTDTEAFF.

J is TRBJ2-3 and V is TRBV4-1; 10 bases align to TRBD2. Germline V lookup: CDR1 MGHRA, CDR2 YSYEKL. Trimming cost V 2 bases and J 2 bases; bases outside gene matches: 4. The CDR3 length is 16 residues. CDR3 bases: TGCGCCAGCAGCCAAACAGCGGGGGGGAACACAGATACGCAGTATTTT. The encoded protein is CASSQTAGGNTDTQYF.

This clonotype appeared many times. This CDR3 reads CASSPGTMNNEQFF. The CDR3 DNA reads as TGTGCCAGCAGTCCCGGGACTATGAACAATGAGCAGTTCTTC. The genes are TRBV12-3 or TRBV12-4 and TRBJ2-1, with 7 bases fitting TRBD2. V was clipped by 5 bases and J by 5 bases; unmatched bases: 6. CDR3 length equals 14 residues.

CDR3 protein: CASTLTGAGELFF. Written as DNA, the CDR3 is TGTGCCAGCACACTGACGGGCGCCGGGGAGCTGTTTTTT. The rearrangement joins TRBV27 to TRBJ2-2; D uncertain. The germline gives CDR1 MNHEY, CDR2 SMNVEV (reference sequence). CDR3 length equals 13 residues. Trimming removed 7 bases from V and 6 bases from J, with 12 bases in between.

In its sample, this clonotype was seen a few times. This chain connects TRBV2 to TRBJ2-7, with D unclear. Trimming stripped 4 bases from V and 10 bases from J, with 14 bases between. This CDR3 has 12 amino acids. Germline loops: CDR1 SNHLY, CDR2 FYNNEI. CDR3 sequence reads: CASSGTRGLQYF. The DNA for the CDR3 is TGTGCCAGCAGTGGGACCCGTGGGCTACAGTACTTC.

This clonotype was observed a few times. This sequence joins TRBV20-1 and TRBJ1-2; D is unclear. CDR3 length: 14 amino acids. V lost 0 bases and J 4 bases, leaving 12 bases between the germline ends. Germline lookup yields CDR1 DFQATT and CDR2 SNEGSKA (reference sequence). The CDR3 is CSARDKGRTYGYTF. For the CDR3, the DNA is TGCAGTGCTAGAGATAAAGGCAGGACCTATGGCTACACCTTC.

In this sample, this clonotype turned up a few times. The chain has TRBV6-2 or TRBV6-3 and TRBJ1-5; the D gene is possibly TRBD1 (6 bases). Germline CDR1 and CDR2: MNHEY and SVGEGT. Trimming removed 6 bases at V and 1 base at J, with 22 bases between. The CDR3 loop spans 18 amino acids. The CDR3 bases are TGTGCCAGCAGAAGCCCACTACAGGGACGGATGAGCAATCAGCCCCAGCATTTT. The encoded protein is CASRSPLQGRMSNQPQHF.

This clonotype was seen a handful of times. The DNA of the CDR3 is TGTGCCAGCAGTCACCGTGGTGGAGGGAAGAGGTCACCCCTCCACTTT. This translates into CASSHRGGGKRSPLHF. The chain is built from TRBV6-6 and TRBJ1-6, with unresolved D. In germline, CDR1 is MNHNY, CDR2 SVGAGI (reference sequence). The CDR3 consists of 16 residues. Trimming took off 5 bases at V and 10 bases at J, with 21 bases between the two ends.

The CDR3 sequence is CAIRDTQETQYF. The CDR3 DNA follows: TGTGCCATCAGAGACACCCAAGAGACCCAGTACTTC. The genes are TRBV10-3 and TRBJ2-5; D unclear. The CDR3 extends over 12 amino acids. CDR1 and CDR2 (germline): ENHRY, SYGVKD. The V end lost 6 bases, the J end lost 1 base, and 6 bases lay between the germline ends.

This clonotype was observed once. This may stem from a read error, because a much larger clone lies one nucleotide away. The CDR3 coding sequence is TGTGCCAGCAGCCTACTAGCGGGGAAAGACCAAGAGACCCAGTACTTC. It yields the protein CASSLLAGKDQETQYF. The V and J genes are TRBV7-2 and TRBJ2-5, with 10 bases lining up with TRBD2. Germline V lookup: CDR1 SGHTA, CDR2 FQGNSA. V lost 5 bases to trimming and J lost 0 bases; unmatched junction nucleotides: 6. The CDR3 extends over 16 amino acids.

In this sample, this clonotype turned up a few times. V is TRBV7-8 and J is TRBJ1-1; TRBD1 matches at 8 bases. V trimming: 3 bases; J trimming: 5 bases; junction bases outside the gene matches: 11. Germline V gene sequence: CDR1 SGHVS, CDR2 FQNEAQ. The CDR3 extends over 16 amino acids. CDR3 sequence (DNA): TGTGCCAGCAGCTTTGGACAGGGACCTCCGGATACTGAAGCTTTCTTT. This encodes CASSFGQGPPDTEAFF.

This chain uses TRBV5-4 with TRBJ2-3; 11 bases map to TRBD2. Germline assignment: CDR1 SGHNT and CDR2 YYREEE (reference sequence). The CDR3 consists of 12 residues. The ends lost 2 bases at V and 15 bases at J; junction bases unmatched: 5. The chain's CDR3 is CASSLSSGGRYF. In DNA form, the CDR3 reads TGTGCCAGCAGCTTATCTAGCGGGGGGCGATATTTT.